A selection of T cell receptor beta chains follows, all from one sample in a study of long-term antiretroviral therapy in people with HIV. Data came from immunoSEQ multiplex PCR; TCRdb stores just in-frame clones and leaves some out. The sample contains around 15,000 clones, over 65% of which appear only once. The starting material was unsorted PBMCs, obtained 2.1 years after starting antiretroviral therapy. Source of these receptors: a man in his forties or fifties with HIV. Both conserved end residues are part of each CDR3. A D gene is named only where the DNA matches it firmly. Some rows mark clone size as missing; the rest say once, few, many or name a class of expanded clone.

CDR3nt: TGTGCCAGCACCCCAGACAGGGGCGGTGGCTACACCTTC; CDR3aa: CASTPDRGGGYTF; abundance: .; j_gene: TRBJ1-2; v_gene: TRBV6-5; d_gene: TRBD1
CDR3nt: TGTGCCAGCAGCTCCCTGACACCCGGCTACACCTTC; CDR3aa: CASSSLTPGYTF; abundance: few; j_gene: TRBJ1-2; v_gene: TRBV7-9; d_gene: .
CDR3nt: TGTGCCAGCAGCCCCTGGGAGGGGATGGGTGAAAAACTGTTTTTT; CDR3aa: CASSPWEGMGEKLFF; abundance: .; j_gene: TRBJ1-4; v_gene: TRBV7-9; d_gene: .
CDR3nt: TGCGCCAGCAGCTCAGAGCCGGGAGACAGGACCGGGGAGCTGTTTTTT; CDR3aa: CASSSEPGDRTGELFF; abundance: .; j_gene: TRBJ2-2; v_gene: TRBV5-1; d_gene: .
CDR3nt: TGTGCCAGCAGCGTAGACAGGAACACTGAAGCTTTCTTT; CDR3aa: CASSVDRNTEAFF; abundance: .; j_gene: TRBJ1-1; v_gene: TRBV9; d_gene: .
CDR3nt: TGCGCCAGCAGCGACAGGGTATCCTACGAGCAGTACTTC; CDR3aa: CASSDRVSYEQYF; abundance: .; j_gene: TRBJ2-7; v_gene: TRBV5-1; d_gene: TRBD1
CDR3nt: TGCGCCAGCAGTCTTCCGGGACAGGGGACCGAGCAGTACTTC; CDR3aa: CASSLPGQGTEQYF; abundance: .; j_gene: TRBJ2-7; v_gene: TRBV5-1; d_gene: TRBD1
CDR3nt: TGCGCCAGCAGTGAGGTTGGAGACAGGGGGCCAAGCAATCAGCCCCAGCATTTT; CDR3aa: CASSEVGDRGPSNQPQHF; abundance: .; j_gene: TRBJ1-5; v_gene: TRBV10-2; d_gene: TRBD1
CDR3nt: TGTGCCATCAGTGAGTCGTTCACGGCCTACGAGCAGTACTTC; CDR3aa: CAISESFTAYEQYF; abundance: .; j_gene: TRBJ2-7; v_gene: TRBV10-3; d_gene: .
CDR3nt: TGCAGCGTTGAAGGCCGGTTTTCCGAAGCTTTCTTT; CDR3aa: CSVEGRFSEAFF; abundance: .; j_gene: TRBJ1-1; v_gene: TRBV29-1; d_gene: .
CDR3nt: TGTGCCAGCAGTACGTCAGGGAGCGTCTATGGCTACACCTTC; CDR3aa: CASSTSGSVYGYTF; abundance: .; j_gene: TRBJ1-2; v_gene: TRBV27; d_gene: .
CDR3nt: TGTGCCAGCAGTTTAGGACCTCAAGAGACCCAGTACTTC; CDR3aa: CASSLGPQETQYF; abundance: .; j_gene: TRBJ2-5; v_gene: TRBV27; d_gene: .
CDR3nt: TGTGCCAGCTCACCACGGACGGAGACCTACGAGCAGTACTTC; CDR3aa: CASSPRTETYEQYF; abundance: .; j_gene: TRBJ2-7; v_gene: TRBV18; d_gene: .
CDR3nt: TGTGCCAGCAGCTTGGTCGGCGGGTCCGAAGCTTTCTTT; CDR3aa: CASSLVGGSEAFF; abundance: .; j_gene: TRBJ1-1; v_gene: TRBV5-6; d_gene: .
CDR3nt: TGTGCCAGTAGCTGGGGACAAGGGGACGAGCAGTACTTC; CDR3aa: CASSWGQGDEQYF; abundance: once; j_gene: TRBJ2-7; v_gene: TRBV19; d_gene: .
CDR3nt: TGCGCCAGCAGCCAAGTAGCGGGGGGTTCCATAGCCAAAAACATTCAGTACTTC; CDR3aa: CASSQVAGGSIAKNIQYF; abundance: once; j_gene: TRBJ2-4; v_gene: TRBV4-1; d_gene: TRBD2
CDR3nt: TGTGCCAGCAGCTTTGCCTCTTGGGAGACCCAGTACTTC; CDR3aa: CASSFASWETQYF; abundance: .; j_gene: TRBJ2-5; v_gene: TRBV7-8; d_gene: .
CDR3nt: TGTGCCAGCAGCTTAGTCATAGTGGCGCGCTCTGGAAACACCATATATTTT; CDR3aa: CASSLVIVARSGNTIYF; abundance: .; j_gene: TRBJ1-3; v_gene: TRBV7-9; d_gene: .
CDR3nt: TGTGCCAGCAGCCAGAGGACTAGCGGGGGGCCGACCTACGAGCAGTACTTC; CDR3aa: CASSQRTSGGPTYEQYF; abundance: few; j_gene: TRBJ2-7; v_gene: TRBV4-2; d_gene: TRBD2
CDR3nt: TGTGCCAGCAGCTTAGGGACCCTGTCACCCCTCCACTTT; CDR3aa: CASSLGTLSPLHF; abundance: few; j_gene: TRBJ1-6; v_gene: TRBV7-6; d_gene: .
CDR3nt: TGTGCCTCGGAGGCGCCAGGCCAAAACATTCAGTACTTC; CDR3aa: CASEAPGQNIQYF; abundance: .; j_gene: TRBJ2-4; v_gene: TRBV30; d_gene: .
CDR3nt: TGTGCCAGCAGCTTAAACAGGGGATTCAAAAACATTCAGTACTTC; CDR3aa: CASSLNRGFKNIQYF; abundance: .; j_gene: TRBJ2-4; v_gene: TRBV7-9; d_gene: TRBD1
CDR3nt: TGTGCCAGCAGCAGACATTTGAATCAGCCCCAGCATTTT; CDR3aa: CASSRHLNQPQHF; abundance: .; j_gene: TRBJ1-5; v_gene: TRBV27; d_gene: .
CDR3nt: TGTGCCAGCAGCTTAGACGGCAGGAGCCAAGAGACCCAGTACTTC; CDR3aa: CASSLDGRSQETQYF; abundance: .; j_gene: TRBJ2-5; v_gene: TRBV13; d_gene: .
CDR3nt: TGCGCCAGCAGTGTCAGGATGAACACTGAAGCTTTCTTT; CDR3aa: CASSVRMNTEAFF; abundance: .; j_gene: TRBJ1-1; v_gene: TRBV10-1; d_gene: .
CDR3nt: TGTGCCAGCAGTGAAGCGCAAGGTCAGCCCCAGCATTTT; CDR3aa: CASSEAQGQPQHF; abundance: .; j_gene: TRBJ1-5; v_gene: TRBV2; d_gene: .
CDR3nt: TGTGCCAGTAGACTGGGAAGCACAGATACGCAGTATTTT; CDR3aa: CASRLGSTDTQYF; abundance: .; j_gene: TRBJ2-3; v_gene: TRBV2; d_gene: .
CDR3nt: TGTGCCAGCAGCCCGGGACAGGGAAGCGAGCAGTACTTC; CDR3aa: CASSPGQGSEQYF; abundance: .; j_gene: TRBJ2-7; v_gene: TRBV5-4; d_gene: TRBD1
CDR3nt: TGTGCCAGCAGCTTAGCGTGGGACGGTGGTTATGGCTACACCTTC; CDR3aa: CASSLAWDGGYGYTF; abundance: .; j_gene: TRBJ1-2; v_gene: TRBV7-9; d_gene: .
CDR3nt: TGTGCCAGCAGACGGACTAGCGGGAACACAGATACGCAGTATTTT; CDR3aa: CASRRTSGNTDTQYF; abundance: .; j_gene: TRBJ2-3; v_gene: TRBV7-9; d_gene: TRBD2
CDR3nt: TGCGCCAGCAGCTCGGAAGGACACTCTAACACTGAAGCTTTCTTT; CDR3aa: CASSSEGHSNTEAFF; abundance: .; j_gene: TRBJ1-1; v_gene: TRBV5-1; d_gene: .
CDR3nt: TGTGCCAGCAGTGAAGCATCCGCCGGGGTTGGAGGCTACACCTTC; CDR3aa: CASSEASAGVGGYTF; abundance: .; j_gene: TRBJ1-2; v_gene: TRBV6-1; d_gene: .
CDR3nt: TGTGCTAGTGGTTTGGAAAGACAGCGTACTGGAAACACCATATATTTT; CDR3aa: CASGLERQRTGNTIYF; abundance: few; j_gene: TRBJ1-3; v_gene: TRBV12-5; d_gene: .
CDR3nt: TGTGCCAGCAGCTCTCACGGGGGGCGCGGCACTGAAGCTTTCTTT; CDR3aa: CASSSHGGRGTEAFF; abundance: .; j_gene: TRBJ1-1; v_gene: TRBV11-2; d_gene: .
CDR3nt: TGTGCCAGCAGCTTGGCAAGGGGGTACCAAGAGACCCAGTACTTC; CDR3aa: CASSLARGYQETQYF; abundance: .; j_gene: TRBJ2-5; v_gene: TRBV5-4; d_gene: .
CDR3nt: TGCGCCAGCAGCGTGACAGGGGCCTACTCGGAAAAACTGTTTTTT; CDR3aa: CASSVTGAYSEKLFF; abundance: .; j_gene: TRBJ1-4; v_gene: TRBV5-1; d_gene: TRBD1
CDR3nt: TGTGCCACCAGTCCCCCAGGGGGGAATGGCTACACCTTC; CDR3aa: CATSPPGGNGYTF; abundance: few; j_gene: TRBJ1-2; v_gene: TRBV15; d_gene: TRBD1
CDR3nt: TGCGCCAGCAGCTTGGATCCAGGGATGAACACTGAAGCTTTCTTT; CDR3aa: CASSLDPGMNTEAFF; abundance: .; j_gene: TRBJ1-1; v_gene: TRBV5-1; d_gene: .
CDR3nt: TGTGCCAGCAGCTACGGGAGGACAGGGGTCCACGAGCAGTACTTC; CDR3aa: CASSYGRTGVHEQYF; abundance: .; j_gene: TRBJ2-7; v_gene: TRBV11-2; d_gene: TRBD1
CDR3nt: TGTGCCAGCAGCTTAGTCGTTACAGGGGTTGAAAAACTGTTTTTT; CDR3aa: CASSLVVTGVEKLFF; abundance: .; j_gene: TRBJ1-4; v_gene: TRBV7-9; d_gene: TRBD1
CDR3nt: TGCGCCAGCAGCCGGGACAGGGCGCAAGAGACCCAGTACTTC; CDR3aa: CASSRDRAQETQYF; abundance: .; j_gene: TRBJ2-5; v_gene: TRBV5-1; d_gene: TRBD1
CDR3nt: TGTGCCAGCAGCCGAGGCTGGACGGGGATTAGCAATCAGCCCCAGCATTTT; CDR3aa: CASSRGWTGISNQPQHF; abundance: .; j_gene: TRBJ1-5; v_gene: TRBV5-8; d_gene: .
CDR3nt: TGTGCCACCAGCAGAGATGACGGTGCAACTAATGAAAAACTGTTTTTT; CDR3aa: CATSRDDGATNEKLFF; abundance: .; j_gene: TRBJ1-4; v_gene: TRBV15; d_gene: .
CDR3nt: TGTGCCAGCAGCCCTCAGGGGCACAGGGACGGCACTGAAGCTTTCTTT; CDR3aa: CASSPQGHRDGTEAFF; abundance: .; j_gene: TRBJ1-1; v_gene: TRBV7-9; d_gene: .
CDR3nt: TGTGCCAGCAGCGAGATTGGAGAGACCCAGTACTTC; CDR3aa: CASSEIGETQYF; abundance: .; j_gene: TRBJ2-5; v_gene: TRBV2; d_gene: .
CDR3nt: TGTGCCAGCAGCTTACTCCAACCGGGACAGGGGGCTTCTGGGGCCAACGTCCTGACTTTC; CDR3aa: CASSLLQPGQGASGANVLTF; abundance: .; j_gene: TRBJ2-6; v_gene: TRBV11-3; d_gene: TRBD1
CDR3nt: TGTGCCAGCAGCGTAGCGGCCAGGGCTTCAGCTAACTATGGCTACACCTTC; CDR3aa: CASSVAARASANYGYTF; abundance: .; j_gene: TRBJ1-2; v_gene: TRBV9; d_gene: .
CDR3nt: TGTGCCAGCAGTTACGAAGCGGGGGCGGGGGAGACCCAGTACTTC; CDR3aa: CASSYEAGAGETQYF; abundance: .; j_gene: TRBJ2-5; v_gene: TRBV6-5; d_gene: TRBD2
CDR3nt: TGTGCCAGCTCACCGTTTATTCTGGAGAGACAGGGAGGTGGCTACACCTTC; CDR3aa: CASSPFILERQGGGYTF; abundance: once; j_gene: TRBJ1-2; v_gene: TRBV18; d_gene: TRBD1
CDR3nt: TGTGCCAGCAGTTTTTCGCGGGTAGGAAATTCACCCCTCCACTTT; CDR3aa: CASSFSRVGNSPLHF; abundance: .; j_gene: TRBJ1-6; v_gene: TRBV27; d_gene: .
CDR3nt: TGTGCCAGCAGCTTAACCCCCGACGAGCAGTACTTC; CDR3aa: CASSLTPDEQYF; abundance: .; j_gene: TRBJ2-7; v_gene: TRBV27; d_gene: .
CDR3nt: TGTGCCAGCAGCCAAGATCGTTTCCTAGCTCAAGAGACCCAGTACTTC; CDR3aa: CASSQDRFLAQETQYF; abundance: few; j_gene: TRBJ2-5; v_gene: TRBV14; d_gene: .
CDR3nt: TGTGCCAGCAGTTTAAATTCCGGGTCGAACACCGGGGAGCTGTTTTTT; CDR3aa: CASSLNSGSNTGELFF; abundance: .; j_gene: TRBJ2-2; v_gene: TRBV27; d_gene: .
CDR3nt: TGCGCCAGCAGAGGAAGTGGCACTGAAGCTTTCTTT; CDR3aa: CASRGSGTEAFF; abundance: .; j_gene: TRBJ1-1; v_gene: TRBV4-1; d_gene: .